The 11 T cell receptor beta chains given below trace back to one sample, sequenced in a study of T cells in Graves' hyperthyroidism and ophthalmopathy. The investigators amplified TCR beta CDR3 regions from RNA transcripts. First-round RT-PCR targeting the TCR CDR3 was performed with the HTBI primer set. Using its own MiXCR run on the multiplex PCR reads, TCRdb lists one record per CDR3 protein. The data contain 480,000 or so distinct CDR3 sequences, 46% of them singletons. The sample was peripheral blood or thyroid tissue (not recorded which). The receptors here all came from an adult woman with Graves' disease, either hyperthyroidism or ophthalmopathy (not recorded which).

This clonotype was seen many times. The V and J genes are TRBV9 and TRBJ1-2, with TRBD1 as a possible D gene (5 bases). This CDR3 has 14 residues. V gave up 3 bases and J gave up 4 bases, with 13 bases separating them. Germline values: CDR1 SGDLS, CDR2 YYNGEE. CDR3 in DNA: TGTGCCAGCAGCGGTTCCGGCAGGGCCTATGGCTACACCTTC. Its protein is CASSGSGRAYGYTF.

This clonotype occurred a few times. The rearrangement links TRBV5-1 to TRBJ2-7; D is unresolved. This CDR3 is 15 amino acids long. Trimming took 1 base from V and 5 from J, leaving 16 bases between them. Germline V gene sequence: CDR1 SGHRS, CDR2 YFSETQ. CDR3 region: CASSLSGRMPHEQYF. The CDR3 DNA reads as TGCGCCAGCAGCTTGTCCGGGCGAATGCCCCACGAGCAGTACTTC.

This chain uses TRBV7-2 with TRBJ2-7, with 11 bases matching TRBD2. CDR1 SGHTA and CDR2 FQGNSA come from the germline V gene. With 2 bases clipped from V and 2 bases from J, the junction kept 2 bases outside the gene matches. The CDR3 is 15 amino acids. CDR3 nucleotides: TGTGCCAGCAGCTTAAGACTAGCGGGGACCTACGAGCAGTACTTC. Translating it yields CASSLRLAGTYEQYF.

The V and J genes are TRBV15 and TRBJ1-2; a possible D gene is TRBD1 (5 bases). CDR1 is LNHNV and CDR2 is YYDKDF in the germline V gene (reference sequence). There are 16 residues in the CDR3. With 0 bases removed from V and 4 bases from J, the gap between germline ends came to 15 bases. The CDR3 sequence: CATSRDSRRQGYGYTF. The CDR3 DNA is TGTGCCACCAGCAGAGATAGTAGGAGGCAGGGCTATGGCTACACCTTC.

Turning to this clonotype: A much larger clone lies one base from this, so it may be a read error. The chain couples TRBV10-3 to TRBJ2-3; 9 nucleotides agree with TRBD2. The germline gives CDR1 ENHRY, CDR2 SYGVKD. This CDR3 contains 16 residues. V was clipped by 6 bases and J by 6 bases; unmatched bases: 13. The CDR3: CAIREGTSGSVDTQYF. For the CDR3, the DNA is TGTGCCATCAGAGAGGGAACTAGCGGGTCCGTGGATACGCAGTATTTT.

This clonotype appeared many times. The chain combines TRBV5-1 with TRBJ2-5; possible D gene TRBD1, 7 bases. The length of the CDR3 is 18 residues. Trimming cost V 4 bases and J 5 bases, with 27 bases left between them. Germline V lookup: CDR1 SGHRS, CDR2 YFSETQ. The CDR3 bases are TGCGCCAGCAGCCGACAGGGTCTTTTCTCGGGAGCCGGGGAGACCCAGTACTTC. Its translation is CASSRQGLFSGAGETQYF.

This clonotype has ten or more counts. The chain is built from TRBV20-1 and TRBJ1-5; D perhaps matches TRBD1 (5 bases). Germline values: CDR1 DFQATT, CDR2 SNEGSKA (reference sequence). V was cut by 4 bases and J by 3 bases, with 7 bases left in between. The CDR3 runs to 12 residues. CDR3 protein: CSATDNNQPQHF. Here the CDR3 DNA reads TGCAGTGCTACGGACAACAATCAGCCCCAGCATTTT.

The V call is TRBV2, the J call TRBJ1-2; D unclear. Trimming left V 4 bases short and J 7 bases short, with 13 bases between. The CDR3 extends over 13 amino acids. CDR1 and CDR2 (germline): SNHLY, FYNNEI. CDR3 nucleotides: TGTGCCAGCAGTGGTGGGCAGCCTCTTGGCTACACCTTC. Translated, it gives CASSGGQPLGYTF.

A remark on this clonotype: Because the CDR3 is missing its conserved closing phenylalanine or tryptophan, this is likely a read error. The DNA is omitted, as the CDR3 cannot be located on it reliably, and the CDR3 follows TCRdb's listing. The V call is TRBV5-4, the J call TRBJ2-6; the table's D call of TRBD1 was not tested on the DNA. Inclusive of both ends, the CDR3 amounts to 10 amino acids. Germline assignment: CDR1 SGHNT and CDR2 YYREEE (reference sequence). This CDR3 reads CASSLIGGDT.

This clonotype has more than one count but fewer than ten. CDR3 loop: CAWSVLGLNTEAFF. The CDR3 DNA follows: TGTGCCTGGAGTGTATTGGGGTTGAACACTGAAGCTTTCTTT. The chain joins TRBV30 to TRBJ1-1, with D unresolved. The germline gives CDR1 GTSNPN, CDR2 SVGIG (reference sequence). The CDR3 loop spans 14 amino acids. The germline V and J ends were trimmed by 0 bases and 0 bases, with 8 bases remaining between them.

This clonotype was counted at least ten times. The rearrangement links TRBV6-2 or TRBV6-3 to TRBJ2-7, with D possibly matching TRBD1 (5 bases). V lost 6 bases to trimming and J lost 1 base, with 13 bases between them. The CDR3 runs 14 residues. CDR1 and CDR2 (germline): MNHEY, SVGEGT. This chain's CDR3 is CASSLRQTSYEQYF. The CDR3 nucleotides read TGTGCCAGCAGCCTAAGACAGACATCCTACGAGCAGTACTTC.